The source of this TCR beta chain is a study of cytomegalovirus exposure and HLA in healthy donors. Researchers ran the PCR with 60 Vbeta and 13 Jbeta primers. Some clones are missing from TCRdb's copy, which holds only in-frame ones; the method was immunoSEQ multiplex PCR. The repertoire holds roughly 200,000 clones, with 75% to 90% as singletons. A remark on this clone: The antigen is undetermined.

CDR1 and CDR2 from the germline V gene are SGHRS and YFSETQ. After removal of 1 base from V and 5 bases from J, the junction contained 2 bases not matched to a gene. The CDR3 totals 13 residues. Notes on the study in general: Owing to their indistinguishability, certain V segments, notably TRBV6-2 and TRBV6-3, were excluded. Previously analyzed data showed that most TCR beta V segments were productive at a frequency of about 90% or about 30%. Reportedly, fewer N-insertions than the approximately 700-donor mean appeared in an Asian-associated ancestry cluster in a later analysis. In presence/absence analyses, roughly uniform sequencing depth across donors was assumed.

The sample was PBMCs. The gene calls are TRBV5-1 and TRBJ1-2, with 7 bases aligning to TRBD1. The TCR sequence derives from a man aged 45-65 years in good health and CMV-seronegative. The CDR3 DNA reads TGCGCCAGCAGCTTGACAGGGGAATATGGCTACACCTTC. This sequence encodes CASSLTGEYGYTF.